The present TCR beta chain was sequenced within a study of shared clonotypes between healthy human individuals. Notes on the study in general: Donor clonotype sharing was expected to depend on sequencing depth. The study sampled only blood, and tissue repertoires likely differ.

Germline V lookup: CDR1 MNHNY, CDR2 SVGAGI (reference sequence). The V segment lost 6 bases and the J segment 6 bases; nucleotides outside the gene matches: 6. The CDR3 contains 13 residues. Turning to this clone: The antigen is unknown.

Researchers drew on about 90 million PBMCs for genomic DNA from unsorted samples. Sequencing used immunoSEQ multiplex PCR; TCRdb keeps in-frame clones, though not all of them. Of hundreds of thousands of clones in the sample, 77% were seen once. This chain connects TRBV6-6 to TRBJ2-7, with 9 positions matching TRBD1. The specimen was PBMCs. The sequence came from a middle-aged woman in good health. Some clones in this sample may be carry-over from other donors' samples. Here the CDR3 reads CASSRGQGGEQYF. The CDR3 DNA sequence: TGTGCCAGCAGCCGGGGACAGGGAGGCGAGCAGTACTTC.